These 6 T cell receptor beta chains were all obtained from the same sample, sequenced in a study of T cells in Graves' hyperthyroidism and ophthalmopathy. RNA transcripts gave rise to amplified TCR beta CDR3 regions. A first-round RT-PCR of the TCR CDR3 used the HTBI primer set. One entry per CDR3 protein, called by TCRdb with MiXCR from the multiplex PCR reads. Among about 330,000 distinct CDR3 sequences listed, approximately 15% were seen once. The specimen sequenced was blood. The receptors come from a woman in her thirties or forties with Graves' ophthalmopathy.

This clonotype was observed a few times. This chain links TRBV6-1 with TRBJ2-6; D might be TRBD1 or TRBD2, each matching 5 bases. CDR1 and CDR2 from the germline V gene are MNHNS and SASEGT. The CDR3 runs to 16 residues. The V gene lost 7 bases and the J gene lost 4 bases, with 17 bases spanning the gap. CDR3 residues: CASIRDGVPGANVLTF. The CDR3 DNA sequence: TGTGCCAGCATCAGGGACGGAGTGCCCGGGGCCAACGTCCTGACTTTC.

V and J are TRBV20-1 and TRBJ1-5; D gene uncertain. Germline V lookup: CDR1 DFQATT, CDR2 SNEGSKA (reference sequence). The CDR3 loop spans 12 amino acids. Trimming pared 5 bases from V and 5 bases from J, leaving 10 bases between. CDR3: CSAGDWDQPQHF. The CDR3 coding sequence is TGCAGTGCTGGTGATTGGGATCAGCCCCAGCATTTT.

This clonotype was seen many times. The chain recombines TRBV28 with TRBJ1-5; 7 nucleotides align to TRBD1. V lost 3 bases, J lost 9 bases, and 5 bases stayed unmatched. This CDR3 region has 13 residues. CDR1 is MDHEN, CDR2 SYDVKM, per germline. CDR3 in amino acids: CASSLGTAGPQHF. CDR3 DNA: TGTGCCAGCAGTTTGGGGACAGCGGGGCCCCAGCATTTT.

This clonotype occurred a few times. The chain employs TRBV9 and TRBJ2-7; 8 nucleotides align to TRBD2. V dropped 2 bases and J dropped 2; count of bases not matched to a gene: 6. CDR1 and CDR2 from the germline V gene are SGDLS and YYNGEE. This CDR3 is 15 amino acids long. For the CDR3, the DNA is TGTGCCAGCAGCGTTGAGCTAGCGGGTACCTACGAGCAGTACTTC. Translation gives CASSVELAGTYEQYF.

In its sample, this clonotype was seen a few times. The CDR3: CASSQTTSGTDTQYF. CDR3 sequence (DNA): TGTGCCAGCAGCCAAACGACTAGCGGCACAGATACGCAGTATTTT. This rearrangement joins TRBV4-2 to TRBJ2-3; 8 bases line up with TRBD2. Per germline, CDR1 LGHNA and CDR2 YNFKEQ. The junction had 2 bases not matched to a gene; V was cut back by 2 bases and J by 1 base. The CDR3 has 15 amino acids.

The V and J genes are TRBV5-1 and TRBJ1-6; 8 bases line up with TRBD1. The germline CDR1 and CDR2 sequences are SGHRS and YFSETQ. This CDR3 comprises 16 residues. Trimming at V came to 0 bases and at J to 9 bases, leaving 8 bases not matched to a gene. The CDR3: CASSLGATGVGSPLHF. CDR3 coding DNA: TGCGCCAGCAGCTTGGGGGCGACAGGGGTAGGTTCACCCCTCCACTTT. Full variable domain (remainder filled in from reference TRBV5-1 and TRBJ1-6): KAGVTQTPRYLIKTRGQQVTLSCSPISGHRSVSWYQQTPGQGLQFLFEYFSETQRNKGNFPGRFSGRQFSNSRSEMNVSTLELGDSALYLCASSLGATGVGSPLHFGNGTRLTVT.